Listed below are T cell receptor beta chains from one sample, sequenced in a study of technical replicates of blood from a handful of donors. The repertoire was sequenced with immunoSEQ multiplex PCR; TCRdb's copy has only in-frame clones and lacks some. The table lists around 65,000 clones, 86% of them singletons. The specimen was PBMCs. The origin of the receptors is a human donor in good health. Some clones in this sample may be carry-over from other donors' samples. Each CDR3 is given with its conserved first and last residue. A D gene is named only where the DNA matches it firmly. Size is stated for part of the rows, as once, few or many counts, or as a class when the clone is expanded.

abundance	v_gene	d_gene	j_gene	CDR3aa	CDR3nt
.	TRBV30	TRBD1	TRBJ1-5	CAWSMDRGVNQPQHF	TGTGCCTGGAGTATGGACAGGGGGGTTAATCAGCCCCAGCATTTT
.	TRBV27	.	TRBJ1-1	CASSLSRSAANTEAFF	TGTGCCAGCAGTTTATCGAGGAGTGCAGCGAACACTGAAGCTTTCTTT
.	TRBV7-9	.	TRBJ1-2	CASSLRGGYTF	TGTGCCAGCAGCTTAAGGGGGGGCTACACCTTC
once	TRBV19	TRBD1	TRBJ1-5	CASSITGQGNQPQHF	TGTGCCAGTAGTATCACGGGACAGGGAAATCAGCCCCAGCATTTT
.	TRBV27	.	TRBJ1-5	CASRRQEDQPQHF	TGTGCCAGCCGGAGACAGGAAGACCAGCCCCAGCATTTT
few	TRBV4-1	.	TRBJ2-1	CASSQGRDEQFF	TGCGCCAGCAGCCAAGGGCGGGATGAGCAGTTCTTC
.	TRBV9	.	TRBJ2-3	CASSVSSLDTQYF	TGTGCCAGCAGCGTCTCGTCCCTAGATACGCAGTATTTT
.	TRBV19	.	TRBJ2-1	CASSISGMSNNEQFF	TGTGCCAGTAGTATCAGTGGTATGTCCAACAATGAGCAGTTCTTC
.	TRBV7-8	.	TRBJ1-1	CASSLSPRVNTEAFF	TGTGCCAGCAGCTTAAGCCCCAGGGTGAACACTGAAGCTTTCTTT
.	TRBV4-1	TRBD2	TRBJ2-3	CASSQDPSGGAWDTQYF	TGCGCCAGCAGCCAAGATCCTAGCGGGGGGGCATGGGATACGCAGTATTTT
.	TRBV6-4	.	TRBJ1-2	CASSSGRGYGYTF	TGTGCCAGCAGCTCAGGCAGGGGCTATGGCTACACCTTC
.	TRBV5-1	TRBD1	TRBJ1-5	CASSFTGESNQPQHF	TGCGCCAGCAGTTTTACAGGGGAAAGCAATCAGCCCCAGCATTTT
.	TRBV7-2	.	TRBJ1-4	CASSPIRGSEKLFF	TGTGCCAGCAGCCCAATCCGGGGGAGTGAAAAACTGTTTTTT
.	TRBV9	TRBD2	TRBJ2-3	CASSTQRRTSGVRTDTQYF	TGTGCCAGCAGCACCCAACGTCGGACTAGCGGAGTAAGGACAGATACGCAGTATTTT